This T cell receptor beta chain was sequenced for a study of cytomegalovirus exposure and HLA in healthy donors. Notes on the study in general: V- and J-gene trimming of TCR beta was linked (in a later analysis) to a missense DCLRE1C variant. Immune exposure information comprised only CMV serostatus.

As concerns this clone: Antigen: not known.

PCR amplification relied on 60 Vbeta primers (plus 13 Jbeta primers). The assay was immunoSEQ multiplex PCR, and TCRdb's table has in-frame clones only and misses some. Of approximately 110,000 clones in the sample, about 80% were seen once. Donors likely had unrecorded immune exposures despite being nominally healthy when sampled. The sample consisted of PBMCs. The receptor was derived from a female donor in good health and CMV-seropositive.

The CDR3 is CASSSGTSRDTQYF. In DNA, the CDR3 is TGCGCCAGCAGCTCCGGGACTAGTAGAGATACGCAGTATTTT. The rearrangement uses TRBV5-1 and TRBJ2-3; the match to TRBD2 covers 8 bases. There are 14 residues in the CDR3. Germline V gene sequence: CDR1 SGHRS, CDR2 YFSETQ. V shed 3 bases and J 5 bases; nucleotides not matched to a gene: 5.